This TCR beta chain was retrieved from a study of long-term antiretroviral therapy in people with HIV. immunoSEQ v3.0 was run at survey level. The table came from immunoSEQ multiplex PCR; TCRdb's copy has only in-frame clones and leaves some out. The sample holds 45,000 or so clones; more than 90% are singletons and the top ten take around 2.7%. In germline, CDR1 is KGHSH, CDR2 LQKENI. The CDR3 length is 13 residues. The V and J ends lost 9 bases and 5 bases respectively, with 14 bases between them. The sequencing here drew on unsorted PBMCs, taken 3.7 years after starting antiretroviral therapy. V usage is TRBV18 and J usage is TRBJ1-3; TRBD1 is a possible D gene (6 bases). The source of this sequence is a woman aged 50 to 65 with HIV. Here the CDR3 DNA reads TGTGCCAGTCAACAGGGAACTCGAAACACCATATATTTT. Residues: CASQQGTRNTIYF.